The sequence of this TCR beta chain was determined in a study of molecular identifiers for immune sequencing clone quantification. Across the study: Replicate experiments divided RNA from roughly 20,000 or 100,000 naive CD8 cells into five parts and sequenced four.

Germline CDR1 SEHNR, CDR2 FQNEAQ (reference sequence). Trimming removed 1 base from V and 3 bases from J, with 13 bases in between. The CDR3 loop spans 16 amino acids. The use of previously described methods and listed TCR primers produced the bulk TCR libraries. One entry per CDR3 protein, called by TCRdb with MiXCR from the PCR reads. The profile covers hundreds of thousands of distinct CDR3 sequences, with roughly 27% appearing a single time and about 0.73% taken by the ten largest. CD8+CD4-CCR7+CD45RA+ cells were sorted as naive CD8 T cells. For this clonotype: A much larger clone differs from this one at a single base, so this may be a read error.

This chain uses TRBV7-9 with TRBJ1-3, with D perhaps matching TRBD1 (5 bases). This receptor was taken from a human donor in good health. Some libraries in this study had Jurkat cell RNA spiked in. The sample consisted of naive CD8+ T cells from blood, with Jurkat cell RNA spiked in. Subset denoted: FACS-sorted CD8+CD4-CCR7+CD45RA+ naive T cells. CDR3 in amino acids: CASSLGTGSYGNTIYF. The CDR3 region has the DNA TGTGCCAGCAGCTTAGGCACAGGCTCATATGGAAACACCATATATTTT. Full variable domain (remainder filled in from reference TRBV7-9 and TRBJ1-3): DTGVSQNPRHKITKRGQNVTFRCDPISEHNRLYWYRQTLGQGPEFLTYFQNEAQLEKSRLLSDRFSAERPKGSFSTLEIQRTEQGDSAMYLCASSLGTGSYGNTIYFGEGSWLTVV.